A selection of T cell receptor beta chains follows, all from one sample in a study of OX40 agonist ivuxolimab in advanced cancers. Sequencing was performed with immunoSEQ multiplex PCR; in TCRdb, only in-frame clones are kept and a portion is missing. The table has 75,000 to 100,000 clones, 86% seen once. The sample in question was CD4+ or CD8+ T cells sorted from blood, obtained in a trial of the OX40 agonist ivuxolimab. Receptor source: an adult with an advanced solid tumor such as melanoma, head and neck, liver or kidney cancer. Each CDR3 is given with its conserved first and last residue. Fields, in order: clone size, V gene, D gene, J gene, CDR3 DNA, CDR3 protein. The D gene is left open where the match is weak. A row's size may be missing; if present it is once, few, many or a size class.

-	TRBV15	TRBD2	TRBJ2-5	TGTGCCACCAGCCACGGCGGGAGCTACCAAGAGACCCAGTACTTC	CATSHGGSYQETQYF
once	TRBV14	-	TRBJ1-4	TGTGCCAGCAGCCCAGGGTCCGGAAAACTGTTTTTT	CASSPGSGKLFF
-	TRBV9	-	TRBJ2-7	TGTGCCAGCAGCGCCGAAGGAGGACAGGGAGGGTACGAGCAGTACTTC	CASSAEGGQGGYEQYF
-	TRBV7-3	TRBD2	TRBJ2-2	TGTGCCAGCAGTAAAGGACTAGCGGGAGTAACAACCGGGGAGCTGTTTTTT	CASSKGLAGVTTGELFF
-	TRBV13	TRBD2	TRBJ2-1	TGTGCCAGCAACAAAGAGCGGGAGGGCCGGAATGAGCAGTTCTTC	CASNKEREGRNEQFF
-	TRBV19	-	TRBJ1-1	TGTGCCAGTAGCGATCTCCGAGGGGGGAGCACTGAAGCTTTCTTT	CASSDLRGGSTEAFF
-	TRBV9	TRBD1	TRBJ1-2	TGTGCCAGCAGCCCGACAGGGAATAATAACTATGGCTACACCTTC	CASSPTGNNNYGYTF
-	TRBV19	TRBD2	TRBJ2-1	TGTGCCAGTAGGAAGCGGGAGTACAATGAGCAGTTCTTC	CASRKREYNEQFF
-	TRBV7-9	TRBD1	TRBJ2-3	TGTGCCAGCAGCCCAAGACAGGGTTCCTACACAGATACGCAGTATTTT	CASSPRQGSYTDTQYF
-	TRBV11-2	TRBD1	TRBJ1-2	TGTGCCAGCAGTTATGACAGGGGGGCGAGAGGCTACACCTTC	CASSYDRGARGYTF
-	TRBV19	-	TRBJ1-4	TGTGCCAGTAGTTCGGGATATGGGGAAAAACTGTTTTTT	CASSSGYGEKLFF
-	TRBV19	-	TRBJ1-2	TGTGCCAGTACATCCTGGGAGGGTTTTATGTATGGCTACACCTTC	CASTSWEGFMYGYTF
-	TRBV29-1	TRBD2	TRBJ2-3	TGCAGCGTTCTAGGACTAGCGGGGACAGATACGCAGTATTTT	CSVLGLAGTDTQYF
-	TRBV30	-	TRBJ1-2	TGTGCCTGGAGTGTACAAAATTCAGGTTCTAAGGGCTACACCTTC	CAWSVQNSGSKGYTF
-	TRBV30	-	TRBJ1-4	TGTGCCTGGAAGCTCGGGGGAAGTAGAACTAATGAAAAACTGTTTTTT	CAWKLGGSRTNEKLFF
-	TRBV6-5	-	TRBJ2-6	TGTGCCAGCAGTTACTCGGCTATCTCTGGGGCCAACGTCCTGACTTTC	CASSYSAISGANVLTF
-	TRBV30	-	TRBJ1-1	TGTGCCTGCCCTGGGACGGGTAACACTGAAGCTTTCTTT	CACPGTGNTEAFF
-	TRBV27	TRBD1	TRBJ2-7	TGTGCCAGCGCTCCGGGACAGGGAATTTACGAGCAGTACTTC	CASAPGQGIYEQYF
-	TRBV27	-	TRBJ1-5	TGTGCCAGCAGTTTACAGGGTTTCAATCAGCCCCAGCATTTT	CASSLQGFNQPQHF
-	TRBV5-1	TRBD1	TRBJ2-7	TGCGCCAGCTCCGGACAGGGTGGTTCCTACGAGCAGTACTTC	CASSGQGGSYEQYF
-	TRBV7-8	TRBD1	TRBJ1-2	TGTGCCAGCAGCAGGACAGGGGGTTATGGCTACACCTTC	CASSRTGGYGYTF
-	TRBV18	-	TRBJ1-1	TGTGCCAGCTCGGACATGGACGGCGGTGAAGCTTTCTTT	CASSDMDGGEAFF
-	TRBV18	TRBD2	TRBJ2-1	TGTGCCAGCTCACCAGTGCTAGCGGGGGGAAATGAGCAGTTCTTC	CASSPVLAGGNEQFF